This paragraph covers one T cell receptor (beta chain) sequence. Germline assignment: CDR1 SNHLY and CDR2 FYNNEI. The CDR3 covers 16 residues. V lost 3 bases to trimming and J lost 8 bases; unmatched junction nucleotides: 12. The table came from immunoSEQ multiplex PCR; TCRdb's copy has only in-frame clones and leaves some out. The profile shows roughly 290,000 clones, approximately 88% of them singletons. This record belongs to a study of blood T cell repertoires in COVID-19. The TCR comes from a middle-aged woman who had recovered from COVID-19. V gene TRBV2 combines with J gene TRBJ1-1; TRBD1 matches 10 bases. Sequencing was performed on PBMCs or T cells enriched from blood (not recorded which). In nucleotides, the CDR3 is TGTGCCAGCAGTGATTTCGGGGGGACAGGGGATGTAGAAGCTTTCTTT. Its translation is CASSDFGGTGDVEAFF.